These 9 T cell receptor beta chains were all obtained from the same sample, sequenced in a study of blood T cells in healthy people across ages. Next came a second PCR, run for about 6 to 12 cycles, which used a sample-barcoded 5' primer along with a J-beta primer mix. TCRdb ran MiXCR on the 5' RACE reads and lists one entry per CDR3 protein. Of over a million distinct CDR3 sequences listed, about 43% were seen once; the top ten hold approximately 7.9%. The material sequenced was blood. Receptors originate from a woman under 30 in good health.

The rearrangement links TRBV9 to TRBJ2-4; a weak D match, TRBD2 (7 bases). Trimming stripped 2 bases from V and 13 bases from J, with 22 bases between. This CDR3 contains 15 residues. Germline values: CDR1 SGDLS, CDR2 YYNGEE. The CDR3 coding sequence is TGTGCCAGCAGCGTCTGGGAGGGGGGATCATATGAGCAGTACTTC. It translates to CASSVWEGGSYEQYF.

The chain recombines TRBV20-1 with TRBJ2-1, with D possibly being TRBD1 (6 bases). Germline lookup yields CDR1 DFQATT and CDR2 SNEGSKA (reference sequence). V was pared by 6 bases and J by 7 bases, with 22 bases between. The CDR3 is 15 amino acids. Here the CDR3 reads CSAQPGVSVRNEQFF. In nucleotides, the CDR3 is TGCAGTGCCCAACCAGGGGTTTCCGTTAGGAATGAGCAGTTCTTC.

The rearrangement uses TRBV7-6 and TRBJ2-7; perhaps TRBD1 as D (5 bases). Trimming stripped 1 base from V and 3 bases from J, with 7 bases between. CDR1 and CDR2 from the germline V gene are SGHVS and FNYEAQ. The CDR3 is made up of 13 amino acids. This CDR3 is CASSLDQGYEQYF. For the CDR3, the DNA is TGTGCCAGCAGCTTAGATCAGGGCTACGAGCAGTACTTC.

The chain has TRBV20-1 and TRBJ1-2, with a possible D match to TRBD1 (6 bases). Germline assignment: CDR1 DFQATT and CDR2 SNEGSKA (reference sequence). The germline V and J ends were trimmed by 3 bases and 4 bases, with 18 bases remaining between them. This CDR3 comprises 15 residues. CDR3 nucleotide sequence: TGCAGTGCTAGTCATTCAGGGGCCGGTGGCTATGGCTACACCTTC. Residues: CSASHSGAGGYGYTF.

Points on this clonotype: Germline and junction disagree at one end, which may indicate a read error. This chain uses TRBV11-2 with TRBJ2-7; 8 bases agree with TRBD1. Germline V gene data show CDR1 as SGHAT and CDR2 as FQNNGV. CDR3 length: 16 amino acids. The CDR3: CTSSPRTGWSSYEQYF. The DNA for the CDR3 is TGTACCAGCAGCCCCCGGACAGGGTGGTCCTCCTACGAGCAGTACTTC.

Turning to this clonotype: A much larger clone differs from this one at a single base, so this may be a read error. The V gene is TRBV29-1, the J gene TRBJ2-3, with D perhaps TRBD1 (6 bases). Germline lookup yields CDR1 SQVTM and CDR2 ANQGSEA. Trimming pared 3 bases from V and 2 bases from J, leaving 12 bases between. The CDR3 spans 14 residues. CDR3 sequence: CSVEVAGVTDTQYF. The CDR3, as DNA: TGCAGCGTTGAGGTGGCAGGGGTCACAGATACGCAGTATTTT.

This clonotype was counted between two and nine times. The chain carries TRBV6-6 and TRBJ2-7; 10 positions match TRBD2. There are 13 residues in the CDR3. The germline V gene has CDR1 MNHNY and CDR2 SVGAGI (reference sequence). Losses at the gene ends were 10 bases for V and 0 bases for J; bases not matched to a gene: 3. The CDR3 coding sequence is TGTGCCACTCGACTAGCGGGCTCCTACGAGCAGTACTTC. It encodes CATRLAGSYEQYF.

To note about this clonotype: This may be a read error, as it is one base from a much larger clone. V and J are TRBV14 and TRBJ2-1; TRBD2 matches 10 bases. The DNA end is more similar to TRBJ2-7, so the J call may be wrong. Per germline, CDR1 SGHDN and CDR2 FVKESK. There are 16 residues in the CDR3. Here the CDR3 DNA reads TGTGCCAGCAGCCAACCTAGCGGGAGCTCCTACAATGAGCAGTACTTC. Amino acids: CASSQPSGSSYNEQYF.

V and J are TRBV11-2 and TRBJ2-3, with 9 bases lining up with TRBD2. Germline V gene data show CDR1 as SGHAT and CDR2 as FQNNGV. The V gene end was trimmed by 4 bases and the J gene end by 2 bases; junction bases not matched to a gene: 10. The CDR3 extends over 17 amino acids. This CDR3 reads CASSSPGLAGITDTQYF. The CDR3 DNA follows: TGTGCCAGCAGCTCTCCTGGGCTAGCGGGGATCACAGATACGCAGTATTTT.